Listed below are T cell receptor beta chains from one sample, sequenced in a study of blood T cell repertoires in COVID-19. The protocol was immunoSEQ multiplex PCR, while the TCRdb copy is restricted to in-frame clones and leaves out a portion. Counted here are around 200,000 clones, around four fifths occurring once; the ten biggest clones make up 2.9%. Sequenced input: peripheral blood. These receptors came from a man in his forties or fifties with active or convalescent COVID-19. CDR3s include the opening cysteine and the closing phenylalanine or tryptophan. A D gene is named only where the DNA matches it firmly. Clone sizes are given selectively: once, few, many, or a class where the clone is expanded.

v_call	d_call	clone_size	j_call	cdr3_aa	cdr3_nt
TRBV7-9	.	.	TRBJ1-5	CASSSQSGHQPQHF	TGTGCCAGCAGCTCCCAATCTGGGCATCAGCCCCAGCATTTT
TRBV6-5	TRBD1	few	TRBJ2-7	CATETGVTYEQYF	TGTGCCACCGAGACAGGGGTGACCTACGAGCAGTACTTC
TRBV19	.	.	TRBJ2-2	CASSILGQITGELFF	TGTGCCAGTAGTATTCTTGGCCAAATCACCGGGGAGCTGTTTTTT
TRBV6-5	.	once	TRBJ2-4	CASNQGKGDIQYF	TGTGCCAGCAACCAGGGAAAGGGGGACATTCAGTACTTC
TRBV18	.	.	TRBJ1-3	CASSPPSILAPGNTIYF	TGTGCCAGCTCACCACCGTCGATCCTAGCTCCTGGAAACACCATATATTTT
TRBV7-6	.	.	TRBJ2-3	CASSLRPGLGTDTQYF	TGTGCCAGCAGCTTAAGGCCGGGACTCGGCACAGATACGCAGTATTTT
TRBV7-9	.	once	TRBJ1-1	CASSSPRQITEAFF	TGTGCCAGCAGCTCTCCTAGGCAAATCACTGAAGCTTTCTTT
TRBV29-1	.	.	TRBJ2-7	CSVGAAYEQYF	TGCAGCGTTGGGGCAGCCTACGAGCAGTACTTC
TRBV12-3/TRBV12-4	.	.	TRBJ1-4	CASSTNNEKLFF	TGTGCCAGCAGTACAAATAATGAAAAACTGTTTTTT
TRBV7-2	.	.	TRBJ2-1	CASSWREGTYNEQFF	TGTGCCAGCAGCTGGAGAGAGGGCACCTACAATGAGCAGTTCTTC
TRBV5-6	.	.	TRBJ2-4	CASSSVFGGKGKNIQYF	TGTGCCAGCAGCTCGGTATTTGGGGGCAAGGGCAAAAACATTCAGTACTTC
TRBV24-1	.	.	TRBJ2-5	CATSEPKGSGQETQYF	TGTGCCACCAGTGAACCGAAGGGAAGCGGTCAAGAGACCCAGTACTTC
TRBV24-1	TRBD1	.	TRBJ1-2	CATSDVDRGYGYTF	TGTGCCACCAGTGACGTTGACAGGGGGTATGGCTACACCTTC
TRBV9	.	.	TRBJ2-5	CASSVGSGAQETQYF	TGTGCCAGCAGCGTAGGATCAGGGGCCCAAGAGACCCAGTACTTC
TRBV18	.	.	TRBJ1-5	CASSQQDSNQPQHF	TGTGCCAGCTCACAACAGGATAGCAATCAGCCCCAGCATTTT
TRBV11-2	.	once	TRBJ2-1	CASSLGTLYNEQFF	TGTGCCAGCAGCTTAGGGACTCTCTACAATGAGCAGTTCTTC
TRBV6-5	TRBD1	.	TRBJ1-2	CASSYSGGFGGYTF	TGTGCCAGCAGTTACTCAGGGGGCTTTGGGGGCTACACCTTC
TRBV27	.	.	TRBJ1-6	CASSPREDSPLHF	TGTGCCAGCAGTCCCCGGGAGGATTCACCCCTCCACTTT
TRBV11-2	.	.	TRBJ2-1	CASSFAGPYNEQFF	TGTGCCAGCAGCTTTGCGGGGCCCTACAATGAGCAGTTCTTC
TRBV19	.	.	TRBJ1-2	CASTRAGSTNYGYTF	TGTGCCAGTACTAGGGCGGGGTCGACTAACTATGGCTACACCTTC
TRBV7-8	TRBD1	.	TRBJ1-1	CASRYGQGPNTEAFF	TGTGCCAGCAGATACGGACAGGGCCCCAACACTGAAGCTTTCTTT
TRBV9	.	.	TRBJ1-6	CASSTGTFTNSPLHF	TGTGCCAGCAGCACCGGGACTTTTACTAATTCACCCCTCCACTTT
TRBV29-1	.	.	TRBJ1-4	CSVVPYGREKLFF	TGCAGCGTTGTCCCCTATGGGAGGGAAAAACTGTTTTTT
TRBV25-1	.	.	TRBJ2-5	CASSANQETQYF	TGTGCCAGCAGTGCAAACCAAGAGACCCAGTACTTC
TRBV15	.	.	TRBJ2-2	CATSRAQGSGELFF	TGTGCCACCAGCAGGGCACAGGGTTCCGGGGAGCTGTTTTTT
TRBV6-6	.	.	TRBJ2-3	CASSYGGRRDTDTQYF	TGTGCCAGCAGCTATGGGGGGAGGAGGGACACAGATACGCAGTATTTT
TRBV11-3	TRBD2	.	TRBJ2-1	CASSLNGGGPGNEQFF	TGTGCCAGCAGCTTAAATGGGGGGGGACCCGGCAATGAGCAGTTCTTC
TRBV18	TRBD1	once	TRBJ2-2	CASSRGQGWTGELFF	TGTGCCAGCTCACGGGGACAGGGATGGACCGGGGAGCTGTTTTTT
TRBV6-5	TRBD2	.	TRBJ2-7	CASRPSGSYEQYF	TGTGCCAGCCGTCCTAGCGGGAGCTACGAGCAGTACTTC
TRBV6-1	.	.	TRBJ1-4	CASSEHRPNEKLFF	TGTGCCAGCAGTGAACACAGGCCCAATGAAAAACTGTTTTTT
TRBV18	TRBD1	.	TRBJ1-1	CASSRDRATEAFF	TGTGCCAGCTCACGGGACAGGGCTACTGAAGCTTTCTTT
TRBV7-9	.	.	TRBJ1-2	CASSLGGIRYGYTF	TGTGCCAGCAGCTTGGGAGGGATTCGCTATGGCTACACCTTC
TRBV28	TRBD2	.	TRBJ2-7	CASSSGGGIRSYEQYF	TGTGCCAGCAGTTCCGGGGGGGGGATCCGCTCCTACGAGCAGTACTTC
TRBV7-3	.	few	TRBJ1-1	CASSPQGMNTEAFF	TGTGCCAGCAGCCCCCAGGGAATGAACACTGAAGCTTTCTTT
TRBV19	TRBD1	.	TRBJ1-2	CASNFGQGASSNYGYTF	TGTGCCAGTAACTTCGGACAGGGGGCTTCCAGTAACTATGGCTACACCTTC
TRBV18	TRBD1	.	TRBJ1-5	CASSPGTGGSNQPQHF	TGTGCCAGCTCACCAGGGACAGGGGGAAGCAATCAGCCCCAGCATTTT